The rows below give T cell receptor beta chains drawn from one sample of a study of CD8 T cells in Susac syndrome. In TCRdb, the immunoSEQ multiplex PCR reads were re-called with MiXCR into one record per CDR3 protein. This repertoire shows some 96,000 distinct CDR3 sequences, about 93% found once; its top ten account for 0.3%. The sequenced sample was CD4+ T cells from PBMCs. Receptors were obtained from a human donor with Susac syndrome. The CDR3 runs from the conserved cysteine through the conserved F or W. D genes are given only for firm matches. Clone size appears in some rows only: once, few, many, or a class for an expanded clone.

j_gene: TRBJ2-7; v_gene: TRBV20-1; d_gene: TRBD1; abundance: once; CDR3aa: CSSNRDRGYYEQYF; CDR3nt: TGCAGTTCCAACCGGGACAGGGGCTACTACGAGCAGTACTTC
j_gene: TRBJ1-6; v_gene: TRBV27; d_gene: TRBD1; abundance: .; CDR3aa: CASSLRDSSSPLHF; CDR3nt: TGTGCCAGCAGCCTCCGGGACAGTAGTTCACCCCTCCACTTT
j_gene: TRBJ2-6; v_gene: TRBV14; d_gene: .; abundance: .; CDR3aa: CASNTGGANVLTF; CDR3nt: TGTGCCAGCAATACGGGAGGGGCCAACGTCCTGACTTTC
j_gene: TRBJ2-7; v_gene: TRBV5-1; d_gene: TRBD1; abundance: .; CDR3aa: CASSPDSPGGEQYF; CDR3nt: TGCGCCAGCAGCCCCGACTCTCCAGGGGGCGAGCAGTACTTC
j_gene: TRBJ1-5; v_gene: TRBV7-2; d_gene: TRBD1; abundance: .; CDR3aa: CASSLAGGNGQPQHF; CDR3nt: TGTGCCAGCAGCTTAGCAGGGGGCAATGGTCAGCCCCAGCATTTT
j_gene: TRBJ2-3; v_gene: TRBV29-1; d_gene: TRBD2; abundance: .; CDR3aa: CSVEGRGGTDTQYF; CDR3nt: TGCAGCGTTGAAGGGCGGGGGGGAACAGATACGCAGTATTTT
j_gene: TRBJ2-1; v_gene: TRBV20-1; d_gene: .; abundance: .; CDR3aa: CSARSFYNEQFF; CDR3nt: TGCAGTGCTAGGTCGTTTTACAATGAGCAGTTCTTC
j_gene: TRBJ1-6; v_gene: TRBV28; d_gene: TRBD1; abundance: .; CDR3aa: CASNLDRGRSPLHF; CDR3nt: TGTGCCAGCAACCTCGACAGGGGCCGGTCACCCCTCCACTTT
j_gene: TRBJ2-5; v_gene: TRBV28; d_gene: TRBD2; abundance: .; CDR3aa: CASSAHAGGGETQYF; CDR3nt: TGTGCCAGCAGTGCCCATGCGGGGGGAGGAGAGACCCAGTACTTC
j_gene: TRBJ1-1; v_gene: TRBV13; d_gene: TRBD1; abundance: .; CDR3aa: CASSSEPGTGGLTEAFF; CDR3nt: TGTGCCAGCAGCTCGGAACCAGGGACAGGGGGCTTAACTGAAGCTTTCTTT
j_gene: TRBJ2-3; v_gene: TRBV12-3/TRBV12-4; d_gene: TRBD1; abundance: .; CDR3aa: CASSWTGRADTQYF; CDR3nt: TGTGCCAGCAGCTGGACAGGGCGGGCGGATACGCAGTATTTT
j_gene: TRBJ1-4; v_gene: TRBV4-1; d_gene: .; abundance: .; CDR3aa: CASSQGLAGGNEKLFF; CDR3nt: TGCGCCAGCAGCCAAGGGTTGGCGGGAGGTAATGAAAAACTGTTTTTT
j_gene: TRBJ1-6; v_gene: TRBV20-1; d_gene: .; abundance: .; CDR3aa: CSARGAGQSPLHF; CDR3nt: TGCAGTGCTAGAGGGGCAGGGCAGTCACCCCTCCACTTT
j_gene: TRBJ2-7; v_gene: TRBV7-2; d_gene: .; abundance: .; CDR3aa: CASSLSGTYSYEQYF; CDR3nt: TGTGCCAGCAGCTTATCTGGGACGTACTCCTACGAGCAGTACTTC
j_gene: TRBJ2-7; v_gene: TRBV18; d_gene: .; abundance: .; CDR3aa: CASSPPGGRAYEQYF; CDR3nt: TGTGCCAGCTCACCCCCTGGAGGTCGGGCCTACGAGCAGTACTTC
j_gene: TRBJ2-5; v_gene: TRBV30; d_gene: TRBD2; abundance: .; CDR3aa: CAWTSGQETQYF; CDR3nt: TGTGCCTGGACTAGCGGCCAAGAGACCCAGTACTTC
j_gene: TRBJ1-5; v_gene: TRBV27; d_gene: .; abundance: .; CDR3aa: CASSSSTRGQPQHF; CDR3nt: TGTGCCAGCAGTTCCTCGACGAGGGGTCAGCCCCAGCATTTT
j_gene: TRBJ2-1; v_gene: TRBV5-1; d_gene: TRBD2; abundance: .; CDR3aa: CASSLGGTSGVDEQFF; CDR3nt: TGCGCCAGCAGCTTGGGGGGGACTAGCGGGGTTGATGAGCAGTTCTTC
j_gene: TRBJ2-3; v_gene: TRBV19; d_gene: .; abundance: .; CDR3aa: CASSSWGISGATDTQYF; CDR3nt: TGTGCCAGTAGTTCGTGGGGGATTAGCGGAGCCACAGATACGCAGTATTTT
j_gene: TRBJ2-3; v_gene: TRBV7-2; d_gene: TRBD1; abundance: few; CDR3aa: CASSLGDRDMDTQYF; CDR3nt: TGTGCCAGCAGCCTGGGGGACAGGGACATGGATACGCAGTATTTT
j_gene: TRBJ2-5; v_gene: TRBV30; d_gene: TRBD1; abundance: .; CDR3aa: CSGDRVQETQYF; CDR3nt: TGTTCTGGGGACAGAGTCCAAGAGACCCAGTACTTC
j_gene: TRBJ2-2; v_gene: TRBV27; d_gene: .; abundance: .; CDR3aa: CASSWGIAGELFF; CDR3nt: TGTGCCAGCAGTTGGGGGATCGCCGGGGAGCTGTTTTTT
j_gene: TRBJ2-6; v_gene: TRBV24-1; d_gene: .; abundance: .; CDR3aa: CATQGPGANVLTF; CDR3nt: TGTGCCACTCAAGGACCTGGGGCCAACGTCCTGACTTTC
j_gene: TRBJ2-7; v_gene: TRBV29-1; d_gene: .; abundance: .; CDR3aa: CSVASGYEQYF; CDR3nt: TGCAGCGTTGCGAGCGGCTACGAGCAGTACTTC
j_gene: TRBJ1-2; v_gene: TRBV29-1; d_gene: TRBD1; abundance: .; CDR3aa: CSVAPGTGAYGYTF; CDR3nt: TGCAGCGTCGCCCCCGGGACAGGGGCCTATGGCTACACCTTC
j_gene: TRBJ2-7; v_gene: TRBV15; d_gene: .; abundance: .; CDR3aa: CATSRGDVPGSYEQYF; CDR3nt: TGTGCCACCAGCAGAGGGGACGTTCCGGGATCCTACGAGCAGTACTTC
j_gene: TRBJ1-2; v_gene: TRBV21-1; d_gene: .; abundance: .; CDR3aa: CASSKGRSRLRGYTF; CDR3nt: TGTGCCAGCAGCAAAGGGAGATCCCGGCTGAGAGGCTACACCTTC
j_gene: TRBJ2-7; v_gene: TRBV5-4; d_gene: .; abundance: .; CDR3aa: CASSLGSEEQYF; CDR3nt: TGTGCCAGCAGCTTAGGGTCGGAAGAGCAGTACTTC
j_gene: TRBJ1-2; v_gene: TRBV6-5; d_gene: TRBD1; abundance: .; CDR3aa: CASSSTTMTGGNGYTF; CDR3nt: TGTGCCAGCAGTTCCACTACCATGACAGGGGGTAATGGCTACACCTTC
j_gene: TRBJ2-7; v_gene: TRBV7-9; d_gene: .; abundance: .; CDR3aa: CASSLAVGEQYF; CDR3nt: TGTGCCAGCAGCTTAGCCGTTGGGGAGCAGTACTTC
j_gene: TRBJ1-1; v_gene: TRBV5-1; d_gene: TRBD1; abundance: .; CDR3aa: CASSAGWGQGNTEAFF; CDR3nt: TGCGCCAGCAGCGCCGGATGGGGACAGGGGAACACTGAAGCTTTCTTT
j_gene: TRBJ2-5; v_gene: TRBV7-6; d_gene: TRBD2; abundance: .; CDR3aa: CASSFGGGEGETQYF; CDR3nt: TGTGCCAGCAGCTTCGGCGGGGGGGAAGGAGAGACCCAGTACTTC
j_gene: TRBJ1-2; v_gene: TRBV4-1; d_gene: .; abundance: .; CDR3aa: CASSYGMWYGYTF; CDR3nt: TGCGCCAGCAGCTACGGGATGTGGTACGGCTACACCTTC
j_gene: TRBJ2-5; v_gene: TRBV7-8; d_gene: .; abundance: .; CDR3aa: CASSFPGTRETQYF; CDR3nt: TGTGCCAGCAGCTTCCCCGGCACCCGAGAGACCCAGTACTTC
j_gene: TRBJ1-1; v_gene: TRBV18; d_gene: TRBD1; abundance: .; CDR3aa: CASSPRTGGTEAFF; CDR3nt: TGTGCCAGCTCCCCCCGGACAGGGGGCACTGAAGCTTTCTTT
j_gene: TRBJ2-2; v_gene: TRBV6-5; d_gene: .; abundance: .; CDR3aa: CASSYSASELFF; CDR3nt: TGTGCCAGCAGTTACTCGGCGTCGGAGCTGTTTTTT
j_gene: TRBJ1-3; v_gene: TRBV19; d_gene: .; abundance: .; CDR3aa: CASRAVSSGNTIYF; CDR3nt: TGTGCCAGTAGAGCTGTTAGCTCTGGAAACACCATATATTTT
j_gene: TRBJ2-3; v_gene: TRBV24-1; d_gene: TRBD2; abundance: .; CDR3aa: CATSAGLGPTDTQYF; CDR3nt: TGTGCCACCAGTGCCGGACTAGGGCCCACAGATACGCAGTATTTT
j_gene: TRBJ2-3; v_gene: TRBV9; d_gene: TRBD2; abundance: once; CDR3aa: CASSVGSSGGTTDTQYF; CDR3nt: TGTGCCAGCAGCGTAGGGAGTAGCGGGGGGACCACAGATACGCAGTATTTT
j_gene: TRBJ2-1; v_gene: TRBV18; d_gene: .; abundance: .; CDR3aa: CASSQAGGRRDEQFF; CDR3nt: TGTGCCAGCTCACAGGCCGGGGGTAGAAGAGATGAGCAGTTCTTC
j_gene: TRBJ2-1; v_gene: TRBV12-3/TRBV12-4; d_gene: .; abundance: .; CDR3aa: CASSLASPVPHEQFF; CDR3nt: TGTGCCAGCAGTTTAGCCTCCCCCGTCCCCCATGAGCAGTTCTTC
j_gene: TRBJ2-7; v_gene: TRBV2; d_gene: TRBD2; abundance: .; CDR3aa: CASTLAGGPYEQYF; CDR3nt: TGTGCCAGCACCTTAGCGGGGGGGCCCTACGAGCAGTACTTC
j_gene: TRBJ1-2; v_gene: TRBV6-6; d_gene: TRBD1; abundance: .; CDR3aa: CASSSGQGGYTF; CDR3nt: TGTGCCAGCAGTTCGGGACAGGGGGGCTACACCTTC
j_gene: TRBJ1-2; v_gene: TRBV7-2; d_gene: .; abundance: .; CDR3aa: CASSLGGSYTF; CDR3nt: TGTGCCAGCAGCTTAGGAGGGTCCTACACCTTC
j_gene: TRBJ1-2; v_gene: TRBV6-2/TRBV6-3; d_gene: .; abundance: .; CDR3aa: CASSYSSPVAYGYTF; CDR3nt: TGTGCCAGCAGTTACAGTTCACCCGTCGCCTATGGCTACACCTTC
j_gene: TRBJ1-5; v_gene: TRBV20-1; d_gene: TRBD1; abundance: .; CDR3aa: CSARSGQVYQPQHF; CDR3nt: TGCAGTGCTAGATCGGGACAGGTGTATCAGCCCCAGCATTTT
j_gene: TRBJ2-5; v_gene: TRBV5-6; d_gene: .; abundance: .; CDR3aa: CASMRKSVPETQYF; CDR3nt: TGTGCCAGCATGAGAAAATCCGTCCCAGAGACCCAGTACTTC
j_gene: TRBJ1-5; v_gene: TRBV20-1; d_gene: .; abundance: once; CDR3aa: CSARAGTSNQPQHF; CDR3nt: TGCAGTGCTAGAGCAGGGACGTCTAATCAGCCCCAGCATTTT
j_gene: TRBJ2-7; v_gene: TRBV11-2; d_gene: .; abundance: .; CDR3aa: CASSLDSPDPSTHEQYF; CDR3nt: TGTGCCAGCAGCTTAGATTCTCCGGACCCGAGCACCCACGAGCAGTACTTC
j_gene: TRBJ1-1; v_gene: TRBV11-2; d_gene: .; abundance: .; CDR3aa: CASSIRAGRTEAFF; CDR3nt: TGTGCCAGCAGTATTAGGGCGGGACGGACTGAAGCTTTCTTT
j_gene: TRBJ2-5; v_gene: TRBV29-1; d_gene: TRBD2; abundance: .; CDR3aa: CSVDPSGGPQETQYF; CDR3nt: TGCAGCGTTGATCCTAGCGGGGGCCCACAAGAGACCCAGTACTTC
j_gene: TRBJ1-6; v_gene: TRBV3-1; d_gene: .; abundance: .; CDR3aa: CASSQAIGSPLHF; CDR3nt: TGTGCCAGCAGCCAAGCGATAGGCTCACCCCTCCACTTT
j_gene: TRBJ1-4; v_gene: TRBV28; d_gene: TRBD1; abundance: .; CDR3aa: CASSLSGQGVRKLFF; CDR3nt: TGTGCCAGCAGTTTATCGGGCCAGGGGGTGAGGAAACTGTTTTTT
j_gene: TRBJ1-2; v_gene: TRBV19; d_gene: .; abundance: .; CDR3aa: CASERGIGYGYTF; CDR3nt: TGTGCCAGTGAGAGAGGAATCGGCTATGGCTACACCTTC
j_gene: TRBJ1-5; v_gene: TRBV19; d_gene: .; abundance: .; CDR3aa: CASSIQGGVQPQHF; CDR3nt: TGTGCCAGTAGTATCCAGGGCGGTGTTCAGCCCCAGCATTTT